This TCR beta chain was documented in a study of breast tumors, draining lymph nodes, adjacent tissues. The germline V gene encodes CDR1 MNHEY and CDR2 SMNVEV (reference sequence). With V trimmed by 5 bases and J by 4 bases, 5 bases remained unmatched. This CDR3 region has 14 residues. The sample holds many counts of this clonotype. TCRdb re-derived calls from the multiplex PCR reads in MiXCR, one entry per CDR3 protein. The sample has 85,000 to 130,000 distinct CDR3 sequences, around 30% seen once. Axillary draining lymph nodes of breast cancer patients supplied the node samples. The clonotype was recovered from a female donor with breast cancer. Some clones in this sample may be carry-over from other donors' samples. This rearrangement joins TRBV27 to TRBJ2-3, with 8 bases aligning to TRBD1. Sequenced: axillary lymph node tissue. CDR3 loop: CASSQDRASDTQYF. The CDR3 DNA reads TGTGCCAGCAGTCAGGACAGGGCGTCAGATACGCAGTATTTT.